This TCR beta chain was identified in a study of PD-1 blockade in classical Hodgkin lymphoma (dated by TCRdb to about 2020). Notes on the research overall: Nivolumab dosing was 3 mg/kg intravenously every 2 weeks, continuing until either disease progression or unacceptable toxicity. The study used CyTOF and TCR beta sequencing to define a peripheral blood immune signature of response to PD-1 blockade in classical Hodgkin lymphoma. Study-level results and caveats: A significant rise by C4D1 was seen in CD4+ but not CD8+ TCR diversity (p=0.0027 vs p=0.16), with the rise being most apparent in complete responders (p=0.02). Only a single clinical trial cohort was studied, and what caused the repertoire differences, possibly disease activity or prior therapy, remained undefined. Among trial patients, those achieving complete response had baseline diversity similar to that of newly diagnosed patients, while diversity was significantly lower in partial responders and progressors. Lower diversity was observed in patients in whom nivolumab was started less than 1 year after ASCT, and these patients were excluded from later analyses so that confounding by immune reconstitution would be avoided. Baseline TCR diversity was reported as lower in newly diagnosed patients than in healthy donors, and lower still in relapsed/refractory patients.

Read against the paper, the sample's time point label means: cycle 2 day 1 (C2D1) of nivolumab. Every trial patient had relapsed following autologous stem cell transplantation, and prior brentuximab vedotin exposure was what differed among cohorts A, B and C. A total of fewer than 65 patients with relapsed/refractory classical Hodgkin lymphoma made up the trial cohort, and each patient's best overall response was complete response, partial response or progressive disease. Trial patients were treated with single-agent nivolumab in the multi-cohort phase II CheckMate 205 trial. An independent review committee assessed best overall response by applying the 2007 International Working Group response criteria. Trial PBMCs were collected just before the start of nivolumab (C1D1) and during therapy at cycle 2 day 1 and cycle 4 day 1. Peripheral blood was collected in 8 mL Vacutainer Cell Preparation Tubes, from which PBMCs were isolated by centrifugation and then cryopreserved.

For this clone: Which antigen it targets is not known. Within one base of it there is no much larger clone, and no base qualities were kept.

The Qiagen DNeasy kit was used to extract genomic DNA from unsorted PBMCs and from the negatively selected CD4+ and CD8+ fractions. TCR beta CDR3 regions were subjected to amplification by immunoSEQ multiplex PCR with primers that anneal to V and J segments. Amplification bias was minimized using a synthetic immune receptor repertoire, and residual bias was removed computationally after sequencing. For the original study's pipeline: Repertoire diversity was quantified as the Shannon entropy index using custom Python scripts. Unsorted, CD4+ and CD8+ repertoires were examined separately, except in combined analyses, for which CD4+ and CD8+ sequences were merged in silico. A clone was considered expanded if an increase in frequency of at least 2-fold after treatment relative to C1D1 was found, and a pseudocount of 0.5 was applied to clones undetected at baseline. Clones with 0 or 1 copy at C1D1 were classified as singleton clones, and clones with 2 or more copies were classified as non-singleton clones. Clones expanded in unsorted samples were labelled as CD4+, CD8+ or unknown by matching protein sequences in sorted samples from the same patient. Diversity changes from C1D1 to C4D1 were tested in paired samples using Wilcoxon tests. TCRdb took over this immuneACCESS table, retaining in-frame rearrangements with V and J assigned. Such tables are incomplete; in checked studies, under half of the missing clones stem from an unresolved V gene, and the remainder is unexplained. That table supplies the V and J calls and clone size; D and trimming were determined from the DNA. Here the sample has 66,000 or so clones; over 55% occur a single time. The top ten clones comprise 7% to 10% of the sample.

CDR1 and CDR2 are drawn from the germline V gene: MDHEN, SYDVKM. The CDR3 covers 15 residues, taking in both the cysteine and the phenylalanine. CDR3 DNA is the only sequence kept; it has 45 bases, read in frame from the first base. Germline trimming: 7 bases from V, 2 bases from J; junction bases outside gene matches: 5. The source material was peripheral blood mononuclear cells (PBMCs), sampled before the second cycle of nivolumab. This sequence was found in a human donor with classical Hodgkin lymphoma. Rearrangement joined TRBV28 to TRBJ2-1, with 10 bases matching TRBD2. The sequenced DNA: TGTGCCAGCACCTCGGGACTAGCGACCTACAATGAGCAGTTCTTC. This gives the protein CASTSGLATYNEQFF.